These 29 T cell receptor beta chains came from one sample sequenced in a study of shared clonotypes between healthy human individuals. Positively selected for CCR7, the CD45RO-negative cells used as naive CD8 cells excluded terminally differentiated effector memory CD45RA+ cells. The assay was immunoSEQ multiplex PCR, and TCRdb's table has in-frame clones only and misses some. Of roughly 650,000 clones in the sample, roughly 95% were seen once. The sequencing input was naive CD8+ T cells sorted from blood. These TCRs come from a woman between 25 and 40 years old in good health.

This rearrangement joins TRBV19 to TRBJ1-3; a possible D gene is TRBD1 (6 bases). V lost 5 bases to trimming and J lost 4 bases, with 15 bases between them. The CDR3 has 15 residues. Germline V gene sequence: CDR1 LNHDA, CDR2 SQIVND (reference sequence). The CDR3: CASSATGVRGNTIYF. CDR3 in DNA: TGTGCCAGTAGTGCGACAGGCGTGCGCGGAAACACCATATATTTT.

The V call is TRBV9, the J call TRBJ1-5, with D possibly being TRBD1 (5 bases). The length of the CDR3 is 18 residues. Germline CDR1 SGDLS, CDR2 YYNGEE. Trimming shortened V by 0 bases and J by 3 bases, and 19 bases separated the two germline ends. CDR3 loop: CASSVELGPPLNNQPQHF. The CDR3 DNA follows: TGTGCCAGCAGCGTAGAGCTGGGGCCCCCACTAAACAATCAGCCCCAGCATTTT.

This chain links TRBV20-1 with TRBJ2-2, with a tentative D call TRBD1 (5 bases). The CDR3 consists of 11 residues. Germline V gene data show CDR1 as DFQATT and CDR2 as SNEGSKA (reference sequence). V was trimmed by 6 bases and J by 5 bases, leaving 7 bases between them. CDR3 sequence: CSAGETGELFF. The CDR3 DNA follows: TGCAGTGCAGGGGAAACCGGGGAGCTGTTTTTT.

V is TRBV28 and J is TRBJ2-5; 9 nucleotides line up with TRBD1. The DNA end is a closer match to TRBJ2-7, so the J assignment may be wrong. This CDR3 is 14 amino acids long. Germline loops: CDR1 MDHEN, CDR2 SYDVKM. The CDR3 DNA is TGTGCCAGCAGTGACCGGGACAGGGTCTACGAGCAGTACTTC. Its translation is CASSDRDRVYEQYF.

The gene calls are TRBV4-2 and TRBJ1-4, with D tentatively TRBD1 (5 bases). V was cut by 1 base and J by 0 bases, with 9 bases left in between. This CDR3 spans 16 amino acids. Germline lookup yields CDR1 LGHNA and CDR2 YNFKEQ. CDR3 in amino acids: CASSQVLGPTNEKLFF. CDR3 bases: TGTGCCAGCAGCCAAGTATTGGGGCCAACTAATGAAAAACTGTTTTTT.

V is TRBV28 and J is TRBJ2-7; perhaps TRBD2 as D (6 bases). Trimming stripped 5 bases from V and 1 base from J, with 18 bases between. Germline V CDR1 and CDR2: MDHEN, SYDVKM. The CDR3 contains 16 residues. The CDR3 region has the DNA TGTGCCAGCAGTCCCTTTAGCGGAATGAATTCCTACGAGCAGTACTTC. Protein: CASSPFSGMNSYEQYF. Combining the CDR3 with reference TRBV28 and TRBJ2-7 gives the whole variable domain DVKVTQSSRYLVKRTGEKVFLECVQDMDHENMFWYRQDPGLGLRLIYFSYDVKMKEKGDIPEGYSVSREKKERFSLILESASTNQTSMYLCASSPFSGMNSYEQYFGPGTRLTVT.

The chain has TRBV30 and TRBJ2-5; D possibly corresponds to TRBD2 (6 bases). The J call is in doubt because the DNA end fits TRBJ2-7 better. The V gene's germline CDR1 is GTSNPN and CDR2 SVGIG (reference sequence). This CDR3 region has 13 residues. This CDR3 reads CAWSFGSSYEQYF. The CDR3 DNA follows: TGTGCCTGGAGTTTCGGGAGCTCCTACGAGCAGTACTTC.

J is TRBJ2-7 and V is TRBV7-6; 9 positions agree with TRBD1. The CDR3 has 14 amino acids. The trim removed 4 bases at V and 6 bases at J, leaving 7 bases unmatched. Germline assignment: CDR1 SGHVS and CDR2 FNYEAQ. In DNA, the CDR3 is TGTGCCAGCAGCTCCGGGACAGGGCCTCGCGAGCAGTACTTC. Translation: CASSSGTGPREQYF.

Regarding this clone: Other DNA sequences in this sample translate to the same CDR3. CDR3 amino acids: CASSLTGGNEKLFF. The DNA of the CDR3 is TGTGCCAGCAGTTTAACCGGGGGTAATGAAAAACTGTTTTTT. The V and J genes are TRBV27 and TRBJ1-4; TRBD1 might be the D (5 bases). Trimming took 2 bases from V and 4 from J, leaving 8 bases between them. The CDR3 is made up of 14 amino acids. Looked up from germline, CDR1 is MNHEY and CDR2 is SMNVEV (reference sequence).

This sequence joins TRBV29-1 and TRBJ2-1; TRBD1 might be the D (6 bases). Germline V gives CDR1 SQVTM, CDR2 ANQGSEA. This CDR3 contains 14 residues. V lost 6 bases and J lost 10, with 22 bases in between. In DNA, the CDR3 is TGCAGCGTCCAGAGCCGACCGGACAGCAGGGAGCAGTTCTTC. Amino acids: CSVQSRPDSREQFF.

To note about this clone: This same CDR3 is encoded by further DNA sequences in the sample. This chain connects TRBV9 to TRBJ2-7, with TRBD1 as a possible D gene (6 bases). The germline V and J ends were trimmed by 0 bases and 6 bases, with 7 bases remaining between them. The CDR3 is 12 amino acids. Germline CDR1 and CDR2: SGDLS and YYNGEE. CDR3 protein: CASSVEGGEQYF. As DNA, the CDR3 is TGTGCCAGCAGCGTAGAAGGGGGCGAGCAGTACTTC.

The V call is TRBV4-1, the J call TRBJ2-3, with TRBD1 matching over 8 bases. V trimming: 4 bases; J trimming: 4 bases; junction bases outside the gene matches: 4. Germline CDR1 reads MGHRA; CDR2 reads YSYEKL. The CDR3 totals 14 residues. CDR3 bases: TGCGCCAGCAGCCCATGGACAGGGCCAGATACGCAGTATTTT. Translated: CASSPWTGPDTQYF.

The CDR3 DNA reads as TGTGCCACCAGCAGTAACGTAGAGGTCAACGAGCAGTACTTC. This codes for CATSSNVEVNEQYF. The V gene is TRBV15, the J gene TRBJ2-7; D call uncertain. The CDR3 extends over 14 amino acids. Germline V gene lookup returns CDR1 LNHNV and CDR2 YYDKDF (reference sequence). Trimming left V 3 bases short and J 5 bases short, with 14 bases between.

The CDR3 DNA is TGTGCCAGCAGTTTACCCCTGGGACAGGGGTTTGGTTCCAAAAACATTCAGTACTTC. It encodes CASSLPLGQGFGSKNIQYF. This chain joins TRBV28 and TRBJ2-4, with 10 bases lining up with TRBD1. Germline lookup yields CDR1 MDHEN and CDR2 SYDVKM. The CDR3 length is 19 residues. V was clipped by 2 bases and J by 2 bases; unmatched bases: 12.

The J gene is TRBJ2-6, the V gene TRBV7-6; no reliable D call. Trimming cost V 3 bases and J 2 bases, with 2 bases left between them. In germline, CDR1 is SGHVS, CDR2 FNYEAQ. The CDR3 consists of 13 residues. The CDR3 DNA is TGTGCCAGCAGCTTTACTGGGGCCAACGTCCTGACTTTC. Its protein product is CASSFTGANVLTF.

The chain joins TRBV29-1 to TRBJ1-1; D perhaps matches TRBD1 (6 bases). Trimming stripped 1 base from V and 7 bases from J, with 16 bases between. CDR1 and CDR2 from the germline V gene are SQVTM and ANQGSEA. The CDR3 runs 14 residues. The CDR3 region is CSVEAIKQGDEAFF. CDR3 nucleotide sequence: TGCAGCGTTGAAGCGATTAAACAGGGAGATGAAGCTTTCTTT.

The J gene is TRBJ1-1, the V gene TRBV19; D is ambiguous. This CDR3 has 14 amino acids. V dropped 2 bases and J dropped 7 bases, with 14 bases sitting between them. The germline gives CDR1 LNHDA, CDR2 SQIVND (reference sequence). CDR3 sequence: CASSIMRNPLEAFF. CDR3 nucleotide sequence: TGTGCCAGTAGTATAATGAGAAATCCCCTTGAAGCTTTCTTT.

This chain links TRBV11-2 with TRBJ2-5; D is uncertain. The V and J ends lost 2 bases and 11 bases respectively, with 12 bases between them. Germline V lookup: CDR1 SGHAT, CDR2 FQNNGV. The length of the CDR3 is 12 residues. The CDR3 region has the DNA TGTGCCAGCAGCTTAACAGCTTACGGGCAGTACTTC. Encoded protein: CASSLTAYGQYF.

The chain couples TRBV4-1 to TRBJ2-7; 8 positions match TRBD2. The V segment lost 0 bases and the J segment 6 bases; nucleotides outside the gene matches: 7. The V gene's germline CDR1 is MGHRA and CDR2 YSYEKL. The CDR3 runs 15 residues. The CDR3 loop reads CASSQDGGTSLEQYF. CDR3 in DNA: TGCGCCAGCAGCCAAGATGGGGGGACTAGTCTCGAGCAGTACTTC.

The chain joins TRBV7-9 to TRBJ2-5; 7 positions agree with TRBD2. This CDR3 spans 16 amino acids. Trimming removed 4 bases from V and 5 bases from J; junction bases left unmatched: 13. Germline V gene data show CDR1 as SEHNR and CDR2 as FQNEAQ (reference sequence). The DNA of the CDR3 is TGTGCCAGCAGCTCTGGCGGGGCGGGAGTATCGGAGACCCAGTACTTC. Translated, it gives CASSSGGAGVSETQYF.

The rearrangement links TRBV27 to TRBJ2-7; D assignment may be TRBD1 or TRBD2 (5 bases each). The CDR3 length is 14 residues. V lost 6 bases, J lost 3 bases, and 15 bases lay in between. The germline V gene has CDR1 MNHEY and CDR2 SMNVEV (reference sequence). The CDR3 is CASSHGTEHYEQYF. CDR3 in DNA: TGTGCCAGCAGCCACGGGACGGAGCACTACGAGCAGTACTTC.

This clone came up once. The chain carries TRBV2 and TRBJ2-7; D unclear. Germline CDR1 is SNHLY and CDR2 is FYNNEI. The CDR3 runs to 13 residues. The V and J ends lost 7 bases and 0 bases respectively, with 10 bases between them. The CDR3 bases are TGTGCCAGCACCCGGCGAAGCTCCTACGAGCAGTACTTC. Its protein is CASTRRSSYEQYF.

The V call is TRBV5-1, the J call TRBJ1-2, with a tentative D call TRBD1 (5 bases). Trimming removed 0 bases at V and 3 bases at J, with 15 bases between. Germline V gives CDR1 SGHRS, CDR2 YFSETQ. The CDR3 has 16 residues. CDR3: CASSLAGGTADYGYTF. CDR3 DNA: TGCGCCAGCAGCTTGGCCGGTGGGACGGCGGACTATGGCTACACCTTC.

The table lists this clone with a count of one. This chain links TRBV29-1 with TRBJ2-5; D is possibly TRBD2 (5 bases). Germline V gives CDR1 SQVTM, CDR2 ANQGSEA. The CDR3 has 14 residues. Deletions cut 3 bases from V and 0 bases from J, with 11 bases between. CDR3 nucleotide sequence: TGCAGCGTTGATTTTGGAGGCCACCAAGAGACCCAGTACTTC. It codes for CSVDFGGHQETQYF.

The genes are TRBV27 and TRBJ2-1; D unclear. Germline V gene data show CDR1 as MNHEY and CDR2 as SMNVEV (reference sequence). The V gene lost 4 bases and the J gene lost 9 bases, with 7 bases spanning the gap. This CDR3 contains 11 residues. Here the CDR3 reads CASSSLTEQFF. DNA of the CDR3: TGTGCCAGCAGTTCGTTAACTGAGCAGTTCTTC.

V usage is TRBV19 and J usage is TRBJ2-2; 8 bases match TRBD2. Germline CDR1 is LNHDA and CDR2 is SQIVND (reference sequence). J was trimmed by 3 bases and V by 5 bases; bases with no gene match: 14. This CDR3 is built from 18 residues. The CDR3 DNA sequence: TGTGCCAGTAGTTGGCCGGAATGGCGGGAGGAGGACACCGGGGAGCTGTTTTTT. It codes for CASSWPEWREEDTGELFF.

This clone was seen more than once but under ten times. The same CDR3 arises from other DNA sequences in this sample as well. This chain connects TRBV27 to TRBJ2-7; 9 positions agree with TRBD1. V was clipped by 6 bases and J by 4 bases; unmatched bases: 4. Germline V gene data show CDR1 as MNHEY and CDR2 as SMNVEV (reference sequence). The CDR3 extends over 13 amino acids. The CDR3 is CASRPGTGYEQYF. The CDR3 DNA reads as TGTGCCAGCAGGCCCGGGACAGGGTACGAGCAGTACTTC.

This clone was picked up a small number of times. Other DNA sequences within the sample encode an identical CDR3. The V call is TRBV19, the J call TRBJ2-7, with D hard to call. V gave up 0 bases and J gave up 3 bases, with 3 bases separating them. Germline CDR1 reads LNHDA; CDR2 reads SQIVND (reference sequence). The length of the CDR3 is 12 residues. The CDR3 loop reads CASSIDGYEQYF. CDR3 DNA sequence: TGTGCCAGTAGTATAGATGGCTACGAGCAGTACTTC.

With respect to this clone: This same CDR3 is encoded by further DNA sequences in the sample. The chain employs TRBV30 and TRBJ1-1; possibly TRBD1 for D (5 bases). This CDR3 has 13 amino acids. V was shortened by 0 bases and J by 3 bases, with 8 bases between the two germline ends. Germline V gene sequence: CDR1 GTSNPN, CDR2 SVGIG (reference sequence). The CDR3 sequence is CAWSVGGDTEAFF. In DNA form, the CDR3 reads TGTGCCTGGAGTGTGGGGGGGGACACTGAAGCTTTCTTT. The full variable domain, with the rest looked up from reference TRBV30 and TRBJ1-1, is SQTIHQWPATLVQPVGSPLSLECTVEGTSNPNLYWYRQAAGRGLQLLFYSVGIGQISSEVPQNLSASRPQDRQFILSSKKLLLSDSGFYLCAWSVGGDTEAFFGQGTRLTVV.